This TCR beta chain derives from a study of CD8 T cells in ankylosing spondylitis. Study-level results: Disease-linked clones reportedly showed significant enrichment in matched ankylosing spondylitis synovial fluid. Past research had described some motif variants in reactive arthritis synovial fluid and blood. There was a TCR beta motif, made of fewer than 10 highly homologous variants, that appeared characteristic of ankylosing spondylitis blood.

The authors made TCR beta libraries by quantitative 5'-RACE with molecular barcodes. TCRdb re-called the 5' RACE reads through MiXCR, storing one row per CDR3 protein. The sample carries about 120,000 distinct CDR3 sequences, around 13% recorded once. CDR1 is DFQATT and CDR2 is SNEGSKA in the germline V gene (reference sequence). V gave up 2 bases and J gave up 5 bases; unmatched junction bases: 7. This CDR3 contains 15 residues. This clonotype was seen more than once but under ten times. The antigen remains undetermined. This sequence originates from a female donor with ankylosing spondylitis or in good health (not recorded which). The V call is TRBV20-1, the J call TRBJ2-1; 9 bases are shared with TRBD2. The source material was blood, either unsorted or a sorted T cell fraction (not recorded which). This CDR3 reads CSARLAGLSDNEQFF. CDR3 sequence (DNA): TGCAGTGCTAGACTAGCGGGGCTTTCCGACAATGAGCAGTTCTTC.